This passage covers 20 T cell receptor beta chains from one sample sequenced in a study of blood T cell repertoires in COVID-19. The table came from immunoSEQ multiplex PCR; TCRdb's copy has only in-frame clones and leaves some out. The sample contains 200,000 to 250,000 clones, 83% of which appear only once. The sequenced sample consisted of PBMCs or T cells enriched from blood (not recorded which). The receptors here all came from a woman in her 50s who had been exposed to COVID-19.

In its sample, this clone was seen a few times. The V and J genes are TRBV3-1 (or the pseudogene TRBV3-2) and TRBJ1-2; D ambiguous. With 3 bases removed from V and 6 bases from J, the gap between germline ends came to 23 bases. Germline loops: CDR1 LGHDT, CDR2 YNNKEL (reference sequence). The CDR3 extends over 17 amino acids. The CDR3 bases are TGTGCCAGCAGCCAGGGCAGCCTTGGCCCTGCCTTAGATGGCTACACCTTC. It specifies CASSQGSLGPALDGYTF.

The rearrangement uses TRBV6-2 or TRBV6-3 and TRBJ2-2, with D possibly being TRBD1 (6 bases). The CDR3 totals 13 residues. The ends were cut back, 4 bases at V and 9 bases at J, with 12 bases in the middle. In germline, CDR1 is MNHEY, CDR2 SVGEGT. The CDR3 sequence is CASSSTGIRELFF. In nucleotides, the CDR3 is TGTGCCAGCAGTTCAACAGGGATCAGGGAGCTGTTTTTT.

V is TRBV19 and J is TRBJ1-1; 8 bases are shared with TRBD1. The junction had 2 bases not matched to a gene; V was cut back by 7 bases and J by 1 base. Per the germline V gene, CDR1 is LNHDA and CDR2 is SQIVND (reference sequence). There are 13 residues in the CDR3. The CDR3 nucleotides read TGTGCCAGTAACGACAGGGGGAACACTGAAGCTTTCTTT. Its protein product is CASNDRGNTEAFF. The full variable domain, completed using reference TRBV19 and TRBJ1-1, is DGGITQSPKYLFRKEGQNVTLSCEQNLNHDAMYWYRQDPGQGLRLIYYSQIVNDFQKGDIAEGYSVSREKKESFPLTVTSAQKNPTAFYLCASNDRGNTEAFFGQGTRLTVV.

This clone was detected a few times. The V gene is TRBV11-2, the J gene TRBJ2-1; TRBD2 aligns across 10 bases. From germline, CDR1 is SGHAT and CDR2 FQNNGV. The CDR3 runs to 16 residues. V trimming: 2 bases; J trimming: 8 bases; junction bases outside the gene matches: 9. The CDR3 sequence is CASSLSLAGANDEQFF. Written as DNA, the CDR3 is TGTGCCAGCAGCTTAAGCCTAGCGGGGGCCAACGATGAGCAGTTCTTC.

CDR3 nucleotide sequence: TGTGCCAGCAGCTTGTCGAGGGGGCTGTCTGAAGCTTTCTTT. Translation: CASSLSRGLSEAFF. This sequence joins TRBV7-2 and TRBJ1-1, with TRBD1 matching 7 bases. The CDR3 is 14 residues long. CDR1 SGHTA and CDR2 FQGNSA come from the germline V gene. V lost 3 bases to trimming and J lost 6 bases; unmatched junction nucleotides: 7.

The sample holds a few counts of this clone. The V and J genes are TRBV12-3 or TRBV12-4 and TRBJ1-1, with TRBD1 identical over 10 bases. The CDR3 extends over 13 amino acids. V shed 6 bases, J shed 5 bases, and the junction held 3 bases outside the gene matches. In nucleotides, the CDR3 is TGTGCCAGCAGCCGGGACAGGGGAACTGAAGCTTTCTTT. This codes for CASSRDRGTEAFF.

This sequence joins TRBV7-9 and TRBJ1-2; TRBD1 aligns across 10 bases. This CDR3 contains 13 residues. Looked up from germline, CDR1 is SEHNR and CDR2 is FQNEAQ (reference sequence). Trimming cost V 5 bases and J 6 bases; bases outside gene matches: 3. CDR3 nucleotide sequence: TGTGCCAGCAGCGCGGACAGGGGGAATGGCTACACCTTC. Translation: CASSADRGNGYTF. The variable domain in full, completed from reference TRBV7-9 and TRBJ1-2, reads DTGVSQNPRHKITKRGQNVTFRCDPISEHNRLYWYRQTLGQGPEFLTYFQNEAQLEKSRLLSDRFSAERPKGSFSTLEIQRTEQGDSAMYLCASSADRGNGYTFGSGTRLTVV.

The rearrangement uses TRBV5-1 and TRBJ1-1; D is possibly TRBD1 (6 bases). The CDR3 is made up of 14 amino acids. Germline V gene sequence: CDR1 SGHRS, CDR2 YFSETQ. V was clipped by 6 bases and J by 3 bases, with 15 bases between them. CDR3 in amino acids: CASTLLGADTEAFF. The CDR3 DNA sequence: TGCGCCAGCACTTTGCTGGGGGCGGACACTGAAGCTTTCTTT.

The J gene is TRBJ2-3, the V gene TRBV7-2; no clear D. Germline V gives CDR1 SGHTA, CDR2 FQGNSA. V lost 2 bases and J lost 2, with 14 bases in between. The CDR3 totals 16 residues. The CDR3 nucleotides read TGTGCCAGCAGCTTAACACCAAGATCCTCCACAGATACGCAGTATTTT. Its translation: CASSLTPRSSTDTQYF.

The rearrangement links TRBV27 to TRBJ1-4; TRBD1 might be the D (6 bases). V lost 6 bases to trimming and J lost 5 bases, with 13 bases between them. The CDR3 has 14 amino acids. Germline V gene data show CDR1 as MNHEY and CDR2 as SMNVEV (reference sequence). In nucleotides, the CDR3 is TGTGCCAGCAGGAGGGGGGGCTGGAATGAAAAACTGTTTTTT. Protein product: CASRRGGWNEKLFF.

This clone was seen a single time. The V call is TRBV5-6, the J call TRBJ2-6; D possibly corresponds to TRBD1 (6 bases). The CDR3 spans 16 residues. With 0 bases removed from V and 3 bases from J, the gap between germline ends came to 10 bases. Germline V CDR1 and CDR2: SGHDT, YYEEEE. The CDR3 nucleotides are TGTGCCAGCAGCTTGGAGGCAGGGGATGGGGCCAACGTCCTGACTTTC. This encodes CASSLEAGDGANVLTF.

The V and J genes are TRBV18 and TRBJ2-1, with a tentative D call TRBD1 (5 bases). Looked up from germline, CDR1 is KGHSH and CDR2 is LQKENI. This CDR3 has 17 amino acids. Trimming removed 3 bases at V and 0 bases at J, with 15 bases between. The CDR3 DNA follows: TGTGCCAGCTCACCTTCCGCAGGGCATACCTCCTACAATGAGCAGTTCTTC. It is translated as CASSPSAGHTSYNEQFF.

The chain recombines TRBV2 with TRBJ2-5; D gene uncertain. This CDR3 spans 15 amino acids. Germline CDR1 SNHLY, CDR2 FYNNEI. Trimming stripped 6 bases from V and 0 bases from J, with 14 bases between. The CDR3 region is CASRSTNLNQETQYF. The CDR3 nucleotides are TGTGCCAGCAGGAGTACTAACCTTAACCAAGAGACCCAGTACTTC.

The CDR3 loop is CATSDPVNGEAFF. The CDR3 DNA follows: TGTGCCACCAGTGATCCGGTAAACGGTGAAGCTTTCTTT. The chain links TRBV24-1 to TRBJ1-1; unclear D gene. This CDR3 is 13 amino acids long. CDR1 and CDR2 (germline): KGHDR, SFDVKD. The germline V and J ends were trimmed by 3 bases and 7 bases, with 11 bases remaining between them.

The CDR3 protein is CASSPLQTGADYGYTF. In DNA form, the CDR3 reads TGTGCCAGCAGTCCCCTCCAGACAGGGGCTGACTATGGCTACACCTTC. The chain recombines TRBV27 with TRBJ1-2, with 8 bases lining up with TRBD1. This CDR3 is 16 amino acids long. Germline loops: CDR1 MNHEY, CDR2 SMNVEV (reference sequence). The V gene end was trimmed by 5 bases and the J gene end by 3 bases; junction bases not matched to a gene: 11.

The V gene is TRBV6-4, the J gene TRBJ1-1, with D maybe TRBD1 (6 bases). The germline CDR1 and CDR2 sequences are MRHNA and SNTAGT. Trimming took off 5 bases at V and 2 bases at J, with 9 bases between the two ends. The CDR3 loop spans 13 amino acids. In DNA, the CDR3 is TGTGCCAGCAGTTTACAGGGAAACACTGAAGCTTTCTTT. It encodes CASSLQGNTEAFF.

The chain employs TRBV30 and TRBJ1-5; 7 nucleotides line up with TRBD1. The length of the CDR3 is 14 residues. J was trimmed by 1 base and V by 3 bases; bases with no gene match: 3. The germline V gene encodes CDR1 GTSNPN and CDR2 SVGIG (reference sequence). The CDR3 is CAWRRQGSNQPQHF. CDR3 in DNA: TGTGCCTGGAGAAGACAGGGAAGCAATCAGCCCCAGCATTTT. The entire variable domain, with the rest obtained from reference TRBV30 and TRBJ1-5, is as follows: SQTIHQWPATLVQPVGSPLSLECTVEGTSNPNLYWYRQAAGRGLQLLFYSVGIGQISSEVPQNLSASRPQDRQFILSSKKLLLSDSGFYLCAWRRQGSNQPQHFGDGTRLSIL.

The chain couples TRBV9 to TRBJ1-4, with TRBD1 matching 10 bases. The CDR3 loop spans 15 amino acids. Per germline, CDR1 SGDLS and CDR2 YYNGEE. The trim removed 4 bases at V and 8 bases at J, leaving 8 bases unmatched. CDR3 protein: CASSPWTGGEEKLFF. The CDR3 DNA reads as TGTGCCAGCAGCCCCTGGACAGGGGGGGAGGAAAAACTGTTTTTT. The complete variable domain, with remaining parts taken from reference TRBV9 and TRBJ1-4, reads DSGVTQTPKHLITATGQRVTLRCSPRSGDLSVYWYQQSLDQGLQFLIQYYNGEERAKGNILERFSAQQFPDLHSELNLSSLELGDSALYFCASSPWTGGEEKLFFGSGTQLSVL.

The chain recombines TRBV24-1 with TRBJ1-5; TRBD1 might be the D (5 bases). This CDR3 contains 14 residues. Per the germline V gene, CDR1 is KGHDR and CDR2 is SFDVKD. V was cut by 1 base and J by 9 bases, with 12 bases left in between. The CDR3 sequence: CATSDFLGARPQHF. CDR3 nucleotide sequence: TGTGCCACCAGTGATTTCTTAGGGGCTCGGCCCCAGCATTTT.

The genes are TRBV11-2 and TRBJ1-1, with TRBD1 matching 7 bases. The V gene end was trimmed by 5 bases and the J gene end by 3 bases; junction bases not matched to a gene: 3. Germline V gene lookup returns CDR1 SGHAT and CDR2 FQNNGV. The CDR3 has 13 residues. The CDR3 DNA sequence: TGTGCCAGCAGCAATACAGGGGACACTGAAGCTTTCTTT. Residues: CASSNTGDTEAFF.